This TCR beta chain was captured in a study of shared clonotypes between healthy human individuals. Study-level information: A donor's plate count was three for CD4 naive and three for CD4 memory; CD8 naive had two and CD8 memory one.

Assay execution proceeded at the deep level. Assay used: immunoSEQ multiplex PCR; TCRdb lists only in-frame clones, some missing. The data contain around 700,000 clones, approximately 79% of them singletons. The authors divided CD4+ cells into CD45RA+ naive and CD45RA-negative memory subsets. This clone has only a few counts. Its matching antigen is unknown. No DNA is shown, since the ends of the CDR3 on it are uncertain; the CDR3 is the one TCRdb lists. Notes on the study in general: Memory subsets had estimated richness that was generally smaller than that of naive subsets.

The CDR3 is made up of 16 amino acids, end residues included. Source material: memory CD4+ T cells sorted from blood. As to subset: CD45RA-negative fraction. The clonotype comes from a woman in her 30s in good health. The V and J genes are TRBV21-1 and TRBJ2-7; the tabulated D call, TRBD1, remains unverified against the DNA. TRBV21-1 is flagged as a pseudogene. CDR3 amino acids: CASSHDVGTGSYEQYF.